One TCR beta chain is described in this entry. This CDR3 is built from 18 residues. CDR1 MDHEN and CDR2 SYDVKM come from the germline V gene. The junction had 9 bases not matched to a gene; V was cut back by 5 bases and J by 0 bases. How the authors handled the data: Counts of nucleated cells, estimated from reference gene primer amplification, were obtained. TCRdb's table, derived via immunoSEQ multiplex PCR, lists solely in-frame clones and lacks some. V and J calls and clone size are those listed in that table; D and trimming were worked out from the DNA. The table includes around 250,000 clones, approximately 89% detected once. This record belongs to a study of blood T cell repertoires in COVID-19. Study details: COVID-19 samples from acute and convalescent phases originated in the United States, Italy and Spain. PBMCs, B-cell-depleted T cells, or T cells provided the cDNA or gDNA that made up the material.

The sample was peripheral blood. This TCR was sampled from a man in his forties with active or convalescent COVID-19. The chain carries TRBV28 and TRBJ1-4; TRBD1 matches 10 bases. The CDR3 reads CASSRKGTGVATNEKLFF. The CDR3 nucleotides read TGTGCCAGCAGTCGGAAAGGGACAGGGGTGGCAACTAATGAAAAACTGTTTTTT.